The next 26 T cell receptor beta chains were all read from a single sample in a study of shared clonotypes between healthy human individuals. Some clones are missing from TCRdb's copy, which holds only in-frame ones; the method was immunoSEQ multiplex PCR. In the table there are some 2,100,000 clones, about 93% of which are singletons. Positive CCR7 selection of CD45RO-negative cells yielded the naive CD8 cells, and terminally differentiated effector memory CD45RA+ cells were excluded. The specimen was naive CD8+ T cells from PBMCs. Receptors originate from a man between 18 and 35 years old in good health. Some clones in this sample may be carry-over from other donors' samples.

This sequence joins TRBV7-9 and TRBJ2-2; D uncertain. Deletions cut 5 bases from V and 4 bases from J, with 17 bases between. From germline, CDR1 is SEHNR and CDR2 FQNEAQ (reference sequence). This CDR3 region has 16 residues. In DNA form, the CDR3 reads TGTGCCAGCAGCCCGTCGCCAGCCCTCGGCACCGGGGAGCTGTTTTTT. This gives the protein CASSPSPALGTGELFF.

The CDR3 DNA is TGTGCCAGCAGCCAGACTAGCGGGAGGGCTGAGACCCAGTACTTC. Residues: CASSQTSGRAETQYF. The J gene is TRBJ2-5, the V gene TRBV7-3; 14 positions agree with TRBD2. In germline, CDR1 is SGHTA, CDR2 FQGTGA. The CDR3 is 15 residues long. The J segment lost 5 bases and the V segment lost 5 bases, leaving 4 bases of the junction unmatched.

The chain uses TRBV27 and TRBJ2-7; D unclear. The CDR3 consists of 16 residues. CDR1 and CDR2 from the germline V gene are MNHEY and SMNVEV (reference sequence). V lost 3 bases to trimming and J lost 0 bases, with 15 bases between them. CDR3 sequence: CASSFSLGPNSYEQYF. DNA for the CDR3: TGTGCCAGCAGTTTTAGTCTCGGACCTAACTCCTACGAGCAGTACTTC.

The chain links TRBV9 to TRBJ2-2; D tentatively fits TRBD1 or TRBD2 (5 bases each). In germline, CDR1 is SGDLS, CDR2 YYNGEE. This CDR3 has 14 residues. With 4 bases removed from V and 6 bases from J, the gap between germline ends came to 13 bases. The CDR3 sequence: CASSPPGSAGELFF. As DNA, the CDR3 is TGTGCCAGCAGCCCCCCAGGGAGTGCCGGGGAGCTGTTTTTT.

This clone was picked up a small number of times. The chain uses TRBV28 and TRBJ1-1; D gene ambiguous. Germline V CDR1 and CDR2: MDHEN, SYDVKM. The length of the CDR3 is 13 residues. Trimming pared 4 bases from V and 0 bases from J, leaving 6 bases between. For the CDR3, the DNA is TGTGCCAGCAGTTCCCTCATGAACACTGAAGCTTTCTTT. Residues: CASSSLMNTEAFF.

A remark on this clone: The sample contains more than one DNA sequence encoding this CDR3. The genes are TRBV19 and TRBJ2-7; unclear D gene. The V and J ends lost 3 bases and 3 bases respectively, with 3 bases between them. The CDR3 totals 11 residues. CDR1 LNHDA and CDR2 SQIVND come from the germline V gene (reference sequence). The CDR3 region is CASSIGYEQYF. As DNA, the CDR3 is TGTGCCAGTAGTATCGGCTACGAGCAGTACTTC.

The chain is built from TRBV5-8 and TRBJ2-7; D is unclear. Germline assignment: CDR1 SGHTS and CDR2 YDEGEE. V was pared by 2 bases and J by 7 bases, with 19 bases between. The CDR3 contains 15 residues. CDR3 coding DNA: TGTGCCAGCAGCTTAAGGTCCAGTATAGTCCGGGAGCAGTACTTC. As protein: CASSLRSSIVREQYF.

The chain employs TRBV11-2 and TRBJ2-7; no reliable D call. Trimming took 1 base from V and 3 from J, leaving 10 bases between them. In germline, CDR1 is SGHAT, CDR2 FQNNGV. The CDR3 runs to 14 residues. The DNA of the CDR3 is TGTGCCAGCAGCTTAGGTTCTGGTGGCTACGAGCAGTACTTC. Its protein is CASSLGSGGYEQYF.

J is TRBJ2-1 and V is TRBV19; 7 nucleotides line up with TRBD2. The CDR3 is made up of 15 amino acids. The germline CDR1 and CDR2 sequences are LNHDA and SQIVND (reference sequence). Losses at the gene ends were 3 bases for V and 4 bases for J; bases not matched to a gene: 6. The DNA of the CDR3 is TGTGCCAGTAGTATTTGGCTAGCGGAGTACAATGAGCAGTTCTTC. Protein product: CASSIWLAEYNEQFF.

The rearrangement links TRBV6-5 to TRBJ2-3; TRBD2 matches 12 bases. CDR3 length: 16 amino acids. Germline V gene data show CDR1 as MNHEY and CDR2 as SVGAGI. Germline trimming cut 4 bases from V and 2 bases from J; bases unmatched to any gene: 4. The CDR3 protein is CASSSGLAGTTDTQYF. The CDR3 nucleotides are TGTGCCAGCAGTTCTGGACTAGCGGGGACCACAGATACGCAGTATTTT.

V gene TRBV19 combines with J gene TRBJ1-3; D possibly corresponds to TRBD1 (6 bases). The germline gives CDR1 LNHDA, CDR2 SQIVND (reference sequence). There are 15 residues in the CDR3. The germline V and J ends were trimmed by 0 bases and 4 bases, with 10 bases remaining between them. CDR3 sequence reads: CASSIDGDNGNTIYF. In DNA form, the CDR3 reads TGTGCCAGTAGTATAGATGGGGACAACGGAAACACCATATATTTT.

With respect to this clone: This sample includes further DNA sequences coding for the same CDR3. The rearrangement joins TRBV27 to TRBJ1-2; unclear D gene. Germline V gene lookup returns CDR1 MNHEY and CDR2 SMNVEV (reference sequence). This CDR3 has 13 residues. V was trimmed by 5 bases and J by 6 bases, leaving 13 bases between them. The CDR3 sequence is CASSPGVRDGYTF. The CDR3 region has the DNA TGTGCCAGCAGTCCCGGGGTAAGAGATGGCTACACCTTC.

The CDR3 loop reads CASSPSTSQGRSGANVLTF. The DNA for the CDR3 is TGCGCCAGCAGCCCGTCGACCAGCCAGGGTCGCTCTGGGGCCAACGTCCTGACTTTC. V gene TRBV4-3 combines with J gene TRBJ2-6, with D possibly being TRBD1 (5 bases). V shed 4 bases and J shed 0 bases, with 19 bases lying between them. The CDR3 is 19 residues long. Per germline, CDR1 LGHNA and CDR2 YSLEER.

The genes are TRBV5-6 and TRBJ2-7; D possibly corresponds to TRBD1 (5 bases). The CDR3 has 15 residues. Trimming took 0 bases from V and 3 from J, leaving 13 bases between them. Germline V gene sequence: CDR1 SGHDT, CDR2 YYEEEE. The CDR3 here is CASSLGSPRDYEQYF. CDR3 DNA sequence: TGTGCCAGCAGCTTGGGCAGCCCCAGGGACTACGAGCAGTACTTC.

This chain joins TRBV18 and TRBJ2-3; D is possibly TRBD2 (6 bases). Per the germline V gene, CDR1 is KGHSH and CDR2 is LQKENI. The CDR3 runs 17 residues. The V end was cut by 8 bases, the J end by 2 bases, with 23 bases between. CDR3 loop: CASTPRSGGYTTDTQYF. DNA of the CDR3: TGTGCCAGCACCCCCCGGTCCGGGGGATATACCACAGATACGCAGTATTTT. Drawing the rest from reference TRBV18 and TRBJ2-3, the complete variable domain is NAGVMQNPRHLVRRRGQEARLRCSPMKGHSHVYWYRQLPEEGLKFMVYLQKENIIDESGMPKERFSAEFPKEGPSILRIQQVVRGDSAAYFCASTPRSGGYTTDTQYFGPGTRLTVL.

This chain connects TRBV4-1 to TRBJ1-1; tentative D call: TRBD1 (6 bases). The germline gives CDR1 MGHRA, CDR2 YSYEKL. V lost 3 bases, J lost 0 bases, and 23 bases lay in between. CDR3 length equals 19 residues. CDR3 in DNA: TGCGCCAGCAGCCAGTATCACCCTTTGGGGGGGCTGGTGAACACTGAAGCTTTCTTT. This gives the protein CASSQYHPLGGLVNTEAFF.

This chain joins TRBV16 and TRBJ2-1; unclear D gene. The CDR3 totals 14 residues. Germline V gives CDR1 KGHSY, CDR2 FQNENV. V lost 3 bases to trimming and J lost 12 bases, with 18 bases between them. CDR3 coding DNA: TGTGCCAGCAGCCACCCCCTGTCGCCGACCACGCAGTTCTTC. It translates to CASSHPLSPTTQFF.

The rearrangement joins TRBV6-1 to TRBJ2-7; the D is unclear. The germline V gene has CDR1 MNHNS and CDR2 SASEGT. The CDR3 loop spans 15 amino acids. Trimming shortened V by 6 bases and J by 3 bases, and 18 bases separated the two germline ends. CDR3 amino acids: CASSPGRPAFYEQYF. As DNA, the CDR3 is TGTGCCAGCAGCCCTGGACGGCCGGCTTTCTACGAGCAGTACTTC.

The rearrangement links TRBV27 to TRBJ2-2, with TRBD2 matching over 8 bases. This CDR3 contains 15 residues. Germline trimming cut 5 bases from V and 5 bases from J; bases unmatched to any gene: 7. CDR1 and CDR2 from the germline V gene are MNHEY and SMNVEV (reference sequence). The CDR3 DNA reads as TGTGCCAGCAGTCCCGCTAGCGGGCCGACCGGGGAGCTGTTTTTT. Amino acids: CASSPASGPTGELFF.

The rearrangement links TRBV10-1 to TRBJ2-1; 8 bases agree with TRBD1. Germline loops: CDR1 WNHNN, CDR2 SYGVQD (reference sequence). This CDR3 spans 14 amino acids. The J segment lost 7 bases and the V segment lost 3 bases, leaving 5 bases of the junction unmatched. Here the CDR3 reads CASSENRGWNEQFF. The DNA of the CDR3 is TGCGCCAGCAGTGAAAACAGGGGGTGGAATGAGCAGTTCTTC.

The chain is built from TRBV2 and TRBJ2-1; 11 nucleotides agree with TRBD2. This CDR3 spans 17 amino acids. The trim removed 1 base at V and 8 bases at J, leaving 10 bases unmatched. The germline V gene encodes CDR1 SNHLY and CDR2 FYNNEI. The CDR3 sequence is CASSEGFRLAGGDEQFF. The CDR3, as DNA: TGTGCCAGCAGTGAAGGGTTCAGGCTAGCGGGAGGCGATGAGCAGTTCTTC.

The chain recombines TRBV7-8 with TRBJ2-2; 9 nucleotides align to TRBD1. The CDR3 consists of 17 residues. Trimming cost V 8 bases and J 1 base; bases outside gene matches: 11. Germline assignment: CDR1 SGHVS and CDR2 FQNEAQ. CDR3 in DNA: TGTGCCAGCCACTGGACGGGACAGGGTGGGAACACCGGGGAGCTGTTTTTT. Translated: CASHWTGQGGNTGELFF.

J is TRBJ2-7 and V is TRBV7-9; D may match TRBD1 or TRBD2 (5 bases each). The CDR3 consists of 13 residues. In germline, CDR1 is SEHNR, CDR2 FQNEAQ (reference sequence). Deletions cut 5 bases from V and 1 base from J, with 9 bases between. As DNA, the CDR3 is TGTGCCAGCAGCCGGGGCGAGTCCTACGAGCAGTACTTC. It is translated as CASSRGESYEQYF.

The chain has TRBV9 and TRBJ2-5; 8 nucleotides align to TRBD2. Per the germline V gene, CDR1 is SGDLS and CDR2 is YYNGEE. This CDR3 has 15 amino acids. The V gene end was trimmed by 3 bases and the J gene end by 2 bases; junction bases not matched to a gene: 6. The CDR3 DNA reads as TGTGCCAGCAGCGACCCTCCTAGCGGGCAAGAGACCCAGTACTTC. Encoded protein: CASSDPPSGQETQYF. The whole variable domain, remainder taken from reference TRBV9 and TRBJ2-5, is DSGVTQTPKHLITATGQRVTLRCSPRSGDLSVYWYQQSLDQGLQFLIQYYNGEERAKGNILERFSAQQFPDLHSELNLSSLELGDSALYFCASSDPPSGQETQYFGPGTRLLVL.

V usage is TRBV29-1 and J usage is TRBJ2-7, with D maybe TRBD2 (6 bases). Germline CDR1 SQVTM, CDR2 ANQGSEA. V lost 6 bases, J lost 7 bases, and 13 bases lay in between. This CDR3 comprises 11 residues. The chain's CDR3 is CSVREHGEQYF. CDR3 coding DNA: TGCAGCGTGCGGGAACATGGGGAGCAGTACTTC.

This clone was found once. This chain connects TRBV27 to TRBJ2-1; maybe TRBD2 (5 bases). The CDR3 is 11 amino acids. V was cut by 6 bases and J by 9 bases, with 9 bases left in between. Germline V gene sequence: CDR1 MNHEY, CDR2 SMNVEV (reference sequence). In DNA, the CDR3 is TGTGCCAGCAGAGAGGGCATTGAGCAGTTCTTC. Protein product: CASREGIEQFF.